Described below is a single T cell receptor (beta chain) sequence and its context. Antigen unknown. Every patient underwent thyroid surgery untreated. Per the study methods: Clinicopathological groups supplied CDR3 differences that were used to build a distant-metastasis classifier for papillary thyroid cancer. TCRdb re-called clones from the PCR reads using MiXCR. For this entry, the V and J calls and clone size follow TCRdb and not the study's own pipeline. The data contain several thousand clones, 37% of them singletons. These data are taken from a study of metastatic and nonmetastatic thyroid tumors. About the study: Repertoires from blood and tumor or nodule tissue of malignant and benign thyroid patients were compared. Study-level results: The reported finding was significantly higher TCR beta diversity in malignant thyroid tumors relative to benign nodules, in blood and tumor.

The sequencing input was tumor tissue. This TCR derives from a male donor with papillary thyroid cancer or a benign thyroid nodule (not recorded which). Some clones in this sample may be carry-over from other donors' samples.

The DNA for the CDR3 is TGCGCCAGCAGCCCAGGTGACCGTACTGAAGCTTTCTTT. Amino acid sequence: CASSPGDRTEAFF. V and J are TRBV5-1 and TRBJ1-1, with D unclear. This CDR3 has 13 amino acids. CDR1 is SGHRS, CDR2 YFSETQ, per germline. Trimming took 4 bases from V and 5 from J, leaving 12 bases between them. The whole variable domain, filled in from reference TRBV5-1 and TRBJ1-1, reads KAGVTQTPRYLIKTRGQQVTLSCSPISGHRSVSWYQQTPGQGLQFLFEYFSETQRNKGNFPGRFSGRQFSNSRSEMNVSTLELGDSALYLCASSPGDRTEAFFGQGTRLTVV.